The 19 T cell receptor beta chains reported below all come from one sample, sequenced in a study of CD8+ T cells in alopecia areata. RNA extraction and reverse transcription yielded cDNA as sequencing template. Using immunoSEQ multiplex PCR, the repertoire was profiled, and TCRdb retains in-frame clones only, with some absent. The data contain 100,000 to 150,000 clones, 58% of them singletons. The sequencing here drew on CD4+ T cells sorted from blood, taken at week 0. The receptors were sampled from a human donor with alopecia areata.

J is TRBJ1-4 and V is TRBV6-1, with a weak D call TRBD1 (6 bases). V was cut by 3 bases and J by 11 bases, with 19 bases left in between. The CDR3 has 15 residues. Germline V gene data show CDR1 as MNHNS and CDR2 as SASEGT. The CDR3, as DNA: TGTGCCAGCAGTGAGGATAACAGGGCCTTCGGGAAACTGTTTTTT. This sequence encodes CASSEDNRAFGKLFF.

The chain's CDR3 is CASSLAVLRADEQYF. The CDR3, as DNA: TGTGCCAGCAGCTTAGCTGTTCTCAGGGCTGACGAGCAGTACTTC. This chain uses TRBV11-2 with TRBJ2-7; D may be TRBD1 (5 bases). V gave up 1 base and J gave up 5 bases, with 15 bases separating them. The length of the CDR3 is 15 residues. Germline values: CDR1 SGHAT, CDR2 FQNNGV.

This chain joins TRBV6-1 and TRBJ2-7, with 9 bases fitting TRBD2. Trimming removed 8 bases from V and 3 bases from J; junction bases left unmatched: 2. From germline, CDR1 is MNHNS and CDR2 SASEGT. The CDR3 is 12 residues long. CDR3 amino acids: CASGLAFYEQYF. The CDR3 nucleotides read TGTGCCAGCGGACTAGCGTTCTACGAGCAGTACTTC.

J is TRBJ2-7 and V is TRBV5-4, with D possibly being TRBD1 (6 bases). The germline V and J ends were trimmed by 0 bases and 5 bases, with 9 bases remaining between them. CDR1 and CDR2 from the germline V gene are SGHNT and YYREEE (reference sequence). This CDR3 has 13 amino acids. CDR3 in amino acids: CASSLDRENEQYF. The DNA of the CDR3 is TGTGCCAGCAGCTTGGACAGGGAGAACGAGCAGTACTTC.

The rearrangement uses TRBV29-1 and TRBJ2-7; 8 nucleotides agree with TRBD1. V dropped 2 bases and J dropped 0; count of bases not matched to a gene: 6. This CDR3 is built from 15 residues. CDR1 is SQVTM, CDR2 ANQGSEA, per germline. In DNA, the CDR3 is TGCAGCGTTGAACGCTGGGGACAGGTCTCCTACGAGCAGTACTTC. Amino acid sequence: CSVERWGQVSYEQYF.

The CDR3 loop is CASSPRDHEQFF. The CDR3 nucleotides read TGTGCCAGCAGCCCTAGGGACCATGAGCAGTTCTTC. This sequence joins TRBV5-4 and TRBJ2-1, with D perhaps matching TRBD1 or TRBD2 (5 bases each). V was pared by 4 bases and J by 8 bases, with 10 bases between. From germline, CDR1 is SGHNT and CDR2 YYREEE (reference sequence). The CDR3 is 12 residues long.

This clone occurred a few times. The V call is TRBV7-9, the J call TRBJ1-1; D gene ambiguous. V was clipped by 2 bases and J by 4 bases, with 8 bases between them. The germline V gene has CDR1 SEHNR and CDR2 FQNEAQ (reference sequence). There are 13 residues in the CDR3. Here the CDR3 reads CASSLHGPTEAFF. DNA of the CDR3: TGTGCCAGCAGCTTACACGGGCCCACTGAAGCTTTCTTT.

This chain uses TRBV5-8 with TRBJ1-5, with 7 bases aligning to TRBD1. With 0 bases clipped from V and 5 bases from J, the junction kept 2 bases outside the gene matches. The CDR3 contains 14 residues. Looked up from germline, CDR1 is SGHTS and CDR2 is YDEGEE. In DNA form, the CDR3 reads TGTGCCAGCAGCTTGGAACAGGGGCATCAGCCCCAGCATTTT. As protein: CASSLEQGHQPQHF.

This clone has just a few counts. The chain recombines TRBV7-3 with TRBJ1-2, with D unclear. Germline lookup yields CDR1 SGHTA and CDR2 FQGTGA. This CDR3 comprises 14 residues. V lost 5 bases and J 4 bases, leaving 14 bases between the germline ends. CDR3 region: CASSHSRQVYGYTF. The CDR3 region has the DNA TGTGCCAGCAGCCACAGTCGGCAGGTCTATGGCTACACCTTC.

This clone has only a few counts. The chain couples TRBV23-1 to TRBJ2-4; D might be TRBD2 (6 bases). TRBV23-1 is labeled an ORF, and its function is uncertain. This CDR3 is built from 17 residues. Trimming removed 0 bases from V and 3 bases from J, with 15 bases in between. DNA of the CDR3: TGCGCCAGCAGTCAATCCCCCCTCGCGCGGGGCAAAAACATTCAGTACTTC. Protein product: CASSQSPLARGKNIQYF.

This clone is a singleton in its sample. The chain recombines TRBV2 with TRBJ1-3; D may be TRBD1 (5 bases). Deletions cut 6 bases from V and 1 base from J, with 10 bases between. The CDR3 runs 14 residues. CDR1 SNHLY and CDR2 FYNNEI come from the germline V gene. The CDR3 sequence: CASRLPGSGNTIYF. The CDR3 DNA is TGTGCCAGCAGACTTCCAGGGTCTGGAAACACCATATATTTT.

This chain uses TRBV4-1 with TRBJ2-1, with 7 bases identical to TRBD1. V lost 4 bases, J lost 2 bases, and 8 bases stayed unmatched. Germline lookup yields CDR1 MGHRA and CDR2 YSYEKL. The CDR3 extends over 16 amino acids. The CDR3 loop is CASSPQNRGTYNEQFF. For the CDR3, the DNA is TGCGCCAGCAGCCCTCAAAACAGGGGTACCTACAATGAGCAGTTCTTC.

The chain employs TRBV4-3 and TRBJ1-2, with D perhaps TRBD1 (6 bases). The germline V gene has CDR1 LGHNA and CDR2 YSLEER. CDR3 length equals 15 residues. The V end lost 1 base, the J end lost 4 bases, and 13 bases lay between the germline ends. In DNA, the CDR3 is TGCGCCAGCAGCCAAGTACAGGGACTAGGCTATGGCTACACCTTC. Residues: CASSQVQGLGYGYTF.

The chain combines TRBV19 with TRBJ2-7; D is unclear. This CDR3 has 15 residues. V was trimmed by 1 base and J by 3 bases, leaving 13 bases between them. Germline V gene sequence: CDR1 LNHDA, CDR2 SQIVND (reference sequence). CDR3 region: CASSIATDTYYEQYF. The CDR3 nucleotides are TGTGCCAGTAGTATAGCGACGGATACTTACTACGAGCAGTACTTC.

The chain combines TRBV7-2 with TRBJ2-3; unclear D gene. Germline assignment: CDR1 SGHTA and CDR2 FQGNSA. Trimming took off 5 bases at V and 3 bases at J, with 12 bases between the two ends. The CDR3 is made up of 14 amino acids. CDR3 nucleotide sequence: TGTGCCAGCAGCCGCGAATCTCAGACAGATACGCAGTATTTT. It specifies CASSRESQTDTQYF.

The gene calls are TRBV4-3 and TRBJ2-5; 9 bases match TRBD2. This CDR3 spans 17 amino acids. The V gene's germline CDR1 is LGHNA and CDR2 YSLEER. Trimming took 0 bases from V and 2 from J; bases not matched to a gene: 7. The CDR3 nucleotides read TGCGCCAGCAGCCAAGATTGGACTAGCGTTCCTCAAGAGACCCAGTACTTC. Encoded protein: CASSQDWTSVPQETQYF.

In its sample, this clone was seen once. The J gene is TRBJ2-1, the V gene TRBV13; TRBD2 might be the D (6 bases). Germline lookup yields CDR1 PRHDT and CDR2 FYEKMQ (reference sequence). This CDR3 has 16 amino acids. V was clipped by 4 bases and J by 2 bases, with 15 bases between them. The CDR3 DNA is TGTGCCAGCAGCTCTTTGAAGATAGCGGCCTACAATGAGCAGTTCTTC. Protein: CASSSLKIAAYNEQFF. The full variable domain, with the rest looked up from reference TRBV13 and TRBJ2-1, is AAGVIQSPRHLIKEKRETATLKCYPIPRHDTVYWYQQGPGQDPQFLISFYEKMQSDKGSIPDRFSAQQFSDYHSELNMSSLELGDSALYFCASSSLKIAAYNEQFFGPGTRLTVL.

This clone was detected once. The rearrangement links TRBV19 to TRBJ1-4; D remains unclear. Trimming shortened V by 7 bases and J by 4 bases, and 7 bases separated the two germline ends. This CDR3 contains 12 residues. Germline V gives CDR1 LNHDA, CDR2 SQIVND (reference sequence). In DNA form, the CDR3 reads TGTGCCAGTAAGGAATTTAATGAAAAACTGTTTTTT. It translates to CASKEFNEKLFF.

This rearrangement joins TRBV5-6 to TRBJ2-3, with a possible D match to TRBD1 (6 bases). CDR3 length equals 15 residues. V dropped 2 bases and J dropped 1 base, with 11 bases sitting between them. In germline, CDR1 is SGHDT, CDR2 YYEEEE. CDR3 in amino acids: CASSFGTPGTDTQYF. CDR3 in DNA: TGTGCCAGCAGCTTTGGGACACCAGGCACAGATACGCAGTATTTT.